The present T cell receptor (beta chain) was sequenced within a study of naive and memory T cell subsets. Ligated cDNA underwent four rounds of PCR with nested alpha and beta constant region primers and SP2. Blood and skin TCR RNA was reverse transcribed with alpha and beta constant primers. MiXCR was run by TCRdb on the 5' RACE reads, yielding one entry per CDR3 protein. The sample holds some 60,000 distinct CDR3 sequences, 7.6% seen once. In germline, CDR1 is SGHRS, CDR2 YFSETQ. V was pared by 5 bases and J by 4 bases, with 21 bases between. The CDR3 runs 16 residues. This clonotype was recorded once. A much more abundant neighbour one base away suggests this may be a read error. An oligonucleotide containing a UMI was ligated to the 3' end of TCR cDNA. Reverse transcription used DNase-treated unsorted total RNA, aiming for about 1 to 1000 ng.

V usage is TRBV5-1 and J usage is TRBJ1-1; D not certain. This clonotype was sampled from a female donor in good health. CDR3 bases: TGCGCCAGCAGTGGCGGGGTAGCAACCATGAGCACTGAAGCTTTCTTT. This encodes CASSGGVATMSTEAFF. The complete variable domain, with remaining parts taken from reference TRBV5-1 and TRBJ1-1, reads KAGVTQTPRYLIKTRGQQVTLSCSPISGHRSVSWYQQTPGQGLQFLFEYFSETQRNKGNFPGRFSGRQFSNSRSEMNVSTLELGDSALYLCASSGGVATMSTEAFFGQGTRLTVV.